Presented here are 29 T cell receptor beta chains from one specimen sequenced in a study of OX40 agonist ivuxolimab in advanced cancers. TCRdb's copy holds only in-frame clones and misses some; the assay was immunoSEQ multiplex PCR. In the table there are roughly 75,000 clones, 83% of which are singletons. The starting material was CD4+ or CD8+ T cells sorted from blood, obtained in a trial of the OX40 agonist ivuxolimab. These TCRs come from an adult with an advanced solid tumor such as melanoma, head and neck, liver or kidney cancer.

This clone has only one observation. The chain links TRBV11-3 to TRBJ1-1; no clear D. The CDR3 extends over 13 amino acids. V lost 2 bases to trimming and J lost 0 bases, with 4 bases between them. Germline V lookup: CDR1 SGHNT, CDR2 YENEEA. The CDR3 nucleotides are TGTGCCAGCAGCTTACACCTGAACACTGAAGCTTTCTTT. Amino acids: CASSLHLNTEAFF. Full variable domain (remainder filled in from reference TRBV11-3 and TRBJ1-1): EAGVVQSPRYKIIEKKQPVAFWCNPISGHNTLYWYLQNLGQGPELLIRYENEEAVDDSQLPKDRFSAERLKGVDSTLKIQPAELGDSAVYLCASSLHLNTEAFFGQGTRLTVV.

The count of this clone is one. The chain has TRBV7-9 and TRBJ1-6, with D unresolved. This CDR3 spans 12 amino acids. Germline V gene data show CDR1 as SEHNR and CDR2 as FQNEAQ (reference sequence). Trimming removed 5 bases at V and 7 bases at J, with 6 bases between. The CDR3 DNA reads TGTGCCAGCAGCCCGGAGAATTCACCCCTCCACTTT. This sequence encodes CASSPENSPLHF.

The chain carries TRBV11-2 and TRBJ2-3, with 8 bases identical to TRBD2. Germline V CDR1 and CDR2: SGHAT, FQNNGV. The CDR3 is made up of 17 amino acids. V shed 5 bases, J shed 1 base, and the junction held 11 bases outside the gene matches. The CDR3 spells CASSTPSSGVRTDTQYF. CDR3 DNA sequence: TGTGCCAGCAGCACACCCAGTAGCGGGGTTCGCACAGATACGCAGTATTTT.

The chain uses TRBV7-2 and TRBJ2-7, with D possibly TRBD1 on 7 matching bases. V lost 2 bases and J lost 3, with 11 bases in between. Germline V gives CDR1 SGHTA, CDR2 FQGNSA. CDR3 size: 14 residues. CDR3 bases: TGTGCCAGCAGCTTACAGGGGGGCTACTACGAGCAGTACTTC. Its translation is CASSLQGGYYEQYF.

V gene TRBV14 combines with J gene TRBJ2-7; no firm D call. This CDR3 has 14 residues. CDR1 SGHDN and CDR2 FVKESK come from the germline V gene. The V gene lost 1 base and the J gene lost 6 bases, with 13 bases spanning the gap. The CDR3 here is CASSQVPLVGEQYF. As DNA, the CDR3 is TGTGCCAGCAGCCAAGTTCCTCTCGTAGGCGAGCAGTACTTC. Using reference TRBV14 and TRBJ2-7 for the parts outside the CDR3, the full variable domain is EAGVTQFPSHSVIEKGQTVTLRCDPISGHDNLYWYRRVMGKEIKFLLHFVKESKQDESGMPNNRFLAERTGGTYSTLKVQPAELEDSGVYFCASSQVPLVGEQYFGPGTRLTVT.

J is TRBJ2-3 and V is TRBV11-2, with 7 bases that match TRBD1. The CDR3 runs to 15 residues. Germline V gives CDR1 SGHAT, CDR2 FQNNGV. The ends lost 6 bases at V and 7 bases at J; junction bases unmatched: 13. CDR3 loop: CASSSLRQGSNTQYF. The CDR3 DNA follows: TGTGCCAGCAGTTCCTTACGACAGGGCTCGAATACGCAGTATTTT.

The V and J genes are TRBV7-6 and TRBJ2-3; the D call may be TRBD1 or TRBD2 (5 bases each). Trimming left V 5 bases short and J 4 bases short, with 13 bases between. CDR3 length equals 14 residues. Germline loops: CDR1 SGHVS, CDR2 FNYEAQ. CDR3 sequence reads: CASSTWGSADTQYF. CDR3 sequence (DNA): TGTGCCAGCAGCACCTGGGGGTCGGCAGATACGCAGTATTTT. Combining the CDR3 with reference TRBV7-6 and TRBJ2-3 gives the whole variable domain GAGVSQSPRYKVTKRGQDVALRCDPISGHVSLYWYRQALGQGPEFLTYFNYEAQQDKSGLPNDRFSAERPEGSISTLTIQRTEQRDSAMYRCASSTWGSADTQYFGPGTRLTVL.

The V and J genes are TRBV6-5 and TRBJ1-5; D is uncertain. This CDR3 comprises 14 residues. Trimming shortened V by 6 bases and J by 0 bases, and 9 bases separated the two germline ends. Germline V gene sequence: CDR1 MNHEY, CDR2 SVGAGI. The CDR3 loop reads CASSQTDSNQPQHF. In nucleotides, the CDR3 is TGTGCCAGCAGCCAAACAGATAGCAATCAGCCCCAGCATTTT.

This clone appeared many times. The CDR3 protein is CASSRGWGQPQHF. The CDR3, as DNA: TGTGCCAGTAGCCGTGGGTGGGGGCAGCCCCAGCATTTT. The chain employs TRBV19 and TRBJ1-5, with D tentatively TRBD1 (5 bases). The V gene lost 6 bases and the J gene lost 7 bases, with 13 bases spanning the gap. The CDR3 length is 13 residues. CDR1 and CDR2 (germline): LNHDA, SQIVND (reference sequence).

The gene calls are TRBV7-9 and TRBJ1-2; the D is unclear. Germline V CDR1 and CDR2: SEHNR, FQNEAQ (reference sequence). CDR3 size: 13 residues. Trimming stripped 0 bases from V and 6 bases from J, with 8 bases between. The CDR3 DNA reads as TGTGCCAGCAGCTTAGCAGATGGGGATGGCTACACCTTC. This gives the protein CASSLADGDGYTF.

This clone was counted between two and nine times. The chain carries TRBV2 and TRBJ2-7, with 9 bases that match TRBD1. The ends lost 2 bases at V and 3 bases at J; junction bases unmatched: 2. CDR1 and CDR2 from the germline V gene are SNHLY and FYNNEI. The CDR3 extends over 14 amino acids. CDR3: CASSERTGVYEQYF. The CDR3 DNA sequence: TGTGCCAGCAGTGAAAGGACAGGGGTCTACGAGCAGTACTTC.

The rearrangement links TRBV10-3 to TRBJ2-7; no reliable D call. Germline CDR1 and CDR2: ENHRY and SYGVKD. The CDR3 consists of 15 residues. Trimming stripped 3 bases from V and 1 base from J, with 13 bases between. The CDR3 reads CAISDSGHQSYEQYF. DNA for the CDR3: TGTGCCATCAGTGATTCCGGGCACCAATCCTACGAGCAGTACTTC.

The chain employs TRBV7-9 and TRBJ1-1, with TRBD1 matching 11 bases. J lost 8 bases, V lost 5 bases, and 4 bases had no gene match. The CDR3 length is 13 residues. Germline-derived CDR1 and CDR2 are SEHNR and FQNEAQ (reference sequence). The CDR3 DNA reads TGTGCCAGCAGCGTAGGGACAGGGGGAGAAGCTTTCTTT. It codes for CASSVGTGGEAFF.

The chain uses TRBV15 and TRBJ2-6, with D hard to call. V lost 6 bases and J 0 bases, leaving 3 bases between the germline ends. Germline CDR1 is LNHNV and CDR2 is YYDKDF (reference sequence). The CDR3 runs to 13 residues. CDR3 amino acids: CATSTSGANVLTF. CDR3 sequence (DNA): TGTGCCACCAGTACCTCTGGGGCCAACGTCCTGACTTTC.

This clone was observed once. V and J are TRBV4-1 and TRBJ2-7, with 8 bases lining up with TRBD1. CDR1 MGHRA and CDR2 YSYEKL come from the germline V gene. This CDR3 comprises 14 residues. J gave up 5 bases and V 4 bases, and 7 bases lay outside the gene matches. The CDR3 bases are TGCGCCAGCAGCCGGAAGGACAGGGACAACGAGCAGTACTTC. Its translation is CASSRKDRDNEQYF.

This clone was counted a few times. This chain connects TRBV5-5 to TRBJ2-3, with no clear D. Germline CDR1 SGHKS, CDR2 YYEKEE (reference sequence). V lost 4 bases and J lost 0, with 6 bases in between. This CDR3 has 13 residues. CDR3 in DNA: TGTGCCAGCAGCGAGATTAGCACAGATACGCAGTATTTT. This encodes CASSEISTDTQYF.

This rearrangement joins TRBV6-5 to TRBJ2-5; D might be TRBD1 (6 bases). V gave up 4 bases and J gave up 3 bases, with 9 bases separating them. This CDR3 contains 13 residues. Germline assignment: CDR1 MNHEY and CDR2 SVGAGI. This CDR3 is CASSLQGKETQYF. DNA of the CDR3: TGTGCCAGCAGTTTACAGGGAAAAGAGACCCAGTACTTC.

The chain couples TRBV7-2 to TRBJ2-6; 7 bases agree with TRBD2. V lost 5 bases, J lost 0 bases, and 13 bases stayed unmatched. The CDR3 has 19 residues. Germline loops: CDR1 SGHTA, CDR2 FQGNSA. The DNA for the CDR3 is TGTGCCAGCAGCCCCGCCGGTGGTTGGGGGGGCTCTGGGGCCAACGTCCTGACTTTC. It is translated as CASSPAGGWGGSGANVLTF.

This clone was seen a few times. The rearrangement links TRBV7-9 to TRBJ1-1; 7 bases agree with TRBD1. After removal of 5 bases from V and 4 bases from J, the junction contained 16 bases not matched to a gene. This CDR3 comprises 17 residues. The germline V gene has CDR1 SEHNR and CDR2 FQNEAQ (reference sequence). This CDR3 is CASSPGRVDRVGTEAFF. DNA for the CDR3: TGTGCCAGCAGCCCGGGCCGCGTCGACAGGGTGGGCACTGAAGCTTTCTTT.

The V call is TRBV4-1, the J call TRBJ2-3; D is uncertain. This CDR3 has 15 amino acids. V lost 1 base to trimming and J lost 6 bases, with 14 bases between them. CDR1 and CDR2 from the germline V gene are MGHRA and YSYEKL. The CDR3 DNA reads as TGCGCCAGCAGCCAAGGCAACCTAAATGGGGATACGCAGTATTTT. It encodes CASSQGNLNGDTQYF.

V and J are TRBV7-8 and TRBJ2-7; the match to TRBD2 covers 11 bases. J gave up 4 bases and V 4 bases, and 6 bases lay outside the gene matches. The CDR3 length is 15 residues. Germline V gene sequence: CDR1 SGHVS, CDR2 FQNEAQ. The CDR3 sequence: CASSSRLAGFYEQYF. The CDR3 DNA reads TGTGCCAGCAGCTCGCGACTAGCGGGATTTTACGAGCAGTACTTC.

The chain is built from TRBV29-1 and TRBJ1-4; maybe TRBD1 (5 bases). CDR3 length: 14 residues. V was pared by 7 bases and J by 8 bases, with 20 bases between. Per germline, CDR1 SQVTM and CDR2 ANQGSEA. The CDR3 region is CSARTQGIGEKLFF. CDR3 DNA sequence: TGCAGCGCCCGAACTCAGGGAATAGGGGAAAAACTGTTTTTT.

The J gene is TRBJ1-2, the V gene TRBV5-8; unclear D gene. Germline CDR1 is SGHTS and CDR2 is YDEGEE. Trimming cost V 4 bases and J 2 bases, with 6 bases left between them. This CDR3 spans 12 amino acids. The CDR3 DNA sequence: TGTGCCAGCAGCAGTCTGAACTATGGCTACACCTTC. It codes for CASSSLNYGYTF. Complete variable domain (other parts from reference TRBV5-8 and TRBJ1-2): EAGVTQSPTHLIKTRGQQATLRCSPISGHTSVYWYQQALGLGLQFLLWYDEGEERNRGNFPPRFSGRQFPNYSSELNVNALELEDSALYLCASSSLNYGYTFGSGTRLTVV.

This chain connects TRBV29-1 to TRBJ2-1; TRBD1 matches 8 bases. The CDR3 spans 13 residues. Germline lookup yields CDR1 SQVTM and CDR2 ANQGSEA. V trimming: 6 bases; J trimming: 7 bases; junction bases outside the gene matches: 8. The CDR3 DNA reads TGCAGCGTCGGACAGGGCTTGGGGAATGAGCAGTTCTTC. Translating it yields CSVGQGLGNEQFF.

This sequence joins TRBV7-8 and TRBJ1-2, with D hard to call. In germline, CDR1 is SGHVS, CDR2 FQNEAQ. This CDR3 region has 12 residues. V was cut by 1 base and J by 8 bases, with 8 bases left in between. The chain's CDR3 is CASSLVPGGYTF. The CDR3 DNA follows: TGTGCCAGCAGCTTAGTGCCGGGAGGCTACACCTTC. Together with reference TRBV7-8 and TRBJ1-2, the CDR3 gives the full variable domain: GAGVSQSPRYKVAKRGQDVALRCDPISGHVSLFWYQQALGQGPEFLTYFQNEAQLDKSGLPSDRFFAERPEGSVSTLKIQRTQQEDSAVYLCASSLVPGGYTFGSGTRLTVV.

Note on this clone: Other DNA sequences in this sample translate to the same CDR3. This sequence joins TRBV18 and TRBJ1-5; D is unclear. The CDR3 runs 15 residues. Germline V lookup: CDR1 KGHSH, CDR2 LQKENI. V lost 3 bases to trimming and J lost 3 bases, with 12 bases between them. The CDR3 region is CASSPSGEDNQPQHF. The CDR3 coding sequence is TGTGCCAGCTCACCCTCAGGTGAGGACAATCAGCCCCAGCATTTT.

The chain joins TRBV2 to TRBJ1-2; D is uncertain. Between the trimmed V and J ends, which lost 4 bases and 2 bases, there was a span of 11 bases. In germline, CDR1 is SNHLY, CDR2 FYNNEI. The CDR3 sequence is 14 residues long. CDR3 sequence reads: CASSVRTGNYGYTF. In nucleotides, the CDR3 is TGTGCCAGCAGTGTTCGGACGGGGAACTATGGCTACACCTTC.

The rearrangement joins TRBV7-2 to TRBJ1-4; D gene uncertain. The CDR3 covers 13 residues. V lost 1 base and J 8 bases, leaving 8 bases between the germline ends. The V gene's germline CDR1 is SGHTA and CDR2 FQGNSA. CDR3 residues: CASSLGGVEKLFF. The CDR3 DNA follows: TGTGCCAGCAGCTTAGGTGGGGTCGAAAAACTGTTTTTT.

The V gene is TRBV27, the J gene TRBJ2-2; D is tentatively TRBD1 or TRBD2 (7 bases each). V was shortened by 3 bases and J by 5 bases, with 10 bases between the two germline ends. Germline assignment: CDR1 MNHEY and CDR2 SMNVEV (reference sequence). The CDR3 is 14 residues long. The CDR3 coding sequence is TGTGCCAGCAGTTTCAGGGGGGGGACCGGGGAGCTGTTTTTT. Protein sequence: CASSFRGGTGELFF.